This passage covers 3 T cell receptor beta chains from one sample sequenced in a study of OX40 agonist ivuxolimab in advanced cancers. The data were produced by immunoSEQ multiplex PCR, yet TCRdb's version contains in-frame clones alone and is incomplete. The data show just under 85,000 clones, over 80% seen once. The sequencing here drew on CD4+ or CD8+ T cells sorted from blood, taken in a trial of the OX40 agonist ivuxolimab. These receptors all stem from an adult with an advanced solid tumor such as melanoma, head and neck, liver or kidney cancer.

The chain links TRBV6-4 to TRBJ2-1, with 9 bases matching TRBD1. Germline CDR1 and CDR2: MRHNA and SNTAGT. The CDR3 is made up of 14 amino acids. V gave up 5 bases and J gave up 13 bases; unmatched junction bases: 12. The CDR3 bases are TGTGCCAGCAGTCCCGGGACAGGGATGTCAGACCAGTTCTTC. Its translation: CASSPGTGMSDQFF.

This rearrangement joins TRBV6-1 to TRBJ2-1; 9 bases are shared with TRBD1. The CDR3 consists of 17 residues. Germline lookup yields CDR1 MNHNS and CDR2 SASEGT. V was clipped by 2 bases and J by 9 bases; unmatched bases: 14. The CDR3 sequence is CASSEHPTGGSVSEQFF. The CDR3 nucleotides are TGTGCCAGCAGTGAACACCCGACAGGGGGAAGCGTCAGTGAGCAGTTCTTC.

The rearrangement joins TRBV18 to TRBJ1-2, with D perhaps matching TRBD1 (6 bases). The CDR3 totals 16 residues. The V gene lost 2 bases and the J gene lost 0 bases, with 13 bases spanning the gap. Germline assignment: CDR1 KGHSH and CDR2 LQKENI. The CDR3 bases are TGTGCCAGCTCACCAAATGGGACACCTGCTAACTATGGCTACACCTTC. This codes for CASSPNGTPANYGYTF.